This passage covers 6 T cell receptor beta chains from one sample sequenced in a study of T cell changes during pregnancy in multiple sclerosis. The repertoire was sequenced with immunoSEQ multiplex PCR; TCRdb's copy has only in-frame clones and lacks some. The sample holds around 100,000 clones, approximately 91% seen once. The material sequenced was peripheral blood, taken after pregnancy. The receptors derive from a female donor with multiple sclerosis, enrolled in a pregnancy study.

This clone was seen once. The chain joins TRBV6-5 to TRBJ1-3; 8 bases are shared with TRBD1. The V gene end was trimmed by 4 bases and the J gene end by 4 bases; junction bases not matched to a gene: 6. The V gene's germline CDR1 is MNHEY and CDR2 SVGAGI. The CDR3 is 15 amino acids. CDR3 protein: CASSSQGVLGNTIYF. CDR3 in DNA: TGTGCCAGCAGTTCACAGGGGGTGTTGGGAAACACCATATATTTT.

V is TRBV4-1 and J is TRBJ1-6; 11 bases are shared with TRBD1. V dropped 3 bases and J dropped 4; count of bases not matched to a gene: 5. This CDR3 spans 17 amino acids. Germline CDR1 MGHRA, CDR2 YSYEKL. For the CDR3, the DNA is TGCGCCAGCAGCCACCCCGGACAGGGGGCATATAATTCACCCCTCCACTTT. The encoded protein is CASSHPGQGAYNSPLHF.

The chain employs TRBV15 and TRBJ2-1; TRBD2 might be the D (5 bases). The CDR3 length is 16 residues. V was cut by 5 bases and J by 5 bases, with 19 bases left in between. The germline V gene has CDR1 LNHNV and CDR2 YYDKDF (reference sequence). CDR3 residues: CATSGGGNERHNEQFF. CDR3 sequence (DNA): TGTGCCACCAGCGGAGGAGGTAATGAACGTCACAATGAGCAGTTCTTC.

This rearrangement joins TRBV5-1 to TRBJ2-3; TRBD1 aligns across 10 bases. CDR3 length: 16 amino acids. CDR1 is SGHRS, CDR2 YFSETQ, per germline. Germline trimming cut 6 bases from V and 2 bases from J; bases unmatched to any gene: 9. The CDR3 coding sequence is TGCGCCAGCACCAGACAGGGGGCGTTTATCACAGATACGCAGTATTTT. It yields the protein CASTRQGAFITDTQYF.

The CDR3 DNA reads as TGTGCCAGCAGCTTAGGTCCGGGGTCCGAAGGCTACACCTTC. Its protein is CASSLGPGSEGYTF. This rearrangement joins TRBV11-3 to TRBJ1-2; D unclear. V shed 1 base and J shed 8 bases, with 14 bases lying between them. CDR3 length: 14 amino acids. CDR1 SGHNT and CDR2 YENEEA come from the germline V gene.

The J gene is TRBJ1-3, the V gene TRBV2; 8 nucleotides agree with TRBD1. The germline V gene encodes CDR1 SNHLY and CDR2 FYNNEI. CDR3 length: 16 residues. V gave up 3 bases and J gave up 0 bases; unmatched junction bases: 4. This CDR3 is CASSDRTGISGNTIYF. The CDR3 DNA is TGTGCCAGCAGTGATCGGACAGGGATCTCTGGAAACACCATATATTTT.